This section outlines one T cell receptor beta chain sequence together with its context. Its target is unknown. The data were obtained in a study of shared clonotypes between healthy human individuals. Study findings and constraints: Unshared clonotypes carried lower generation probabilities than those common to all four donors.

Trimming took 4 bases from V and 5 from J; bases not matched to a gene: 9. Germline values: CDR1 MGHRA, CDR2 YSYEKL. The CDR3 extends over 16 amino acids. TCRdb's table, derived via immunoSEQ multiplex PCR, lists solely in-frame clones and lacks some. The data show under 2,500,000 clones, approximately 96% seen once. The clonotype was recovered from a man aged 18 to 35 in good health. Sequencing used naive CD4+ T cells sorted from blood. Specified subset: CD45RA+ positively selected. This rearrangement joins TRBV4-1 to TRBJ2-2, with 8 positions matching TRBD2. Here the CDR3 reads CASSPSTGGPTGELFF. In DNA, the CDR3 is TGCGCCAGCAGCCCAAGCACGGGGGGGCCGACCGGGGAGCTGTTTTTT.